This T cell receptor (beta chain) was observed in a study of T cells after yellow fever vaccination. This CDR3 contains 15 residues. V was trimmed by 5 bases and J by 5 bases, leaving 19 bases between them. Germline loops: CDR1 DFQATT, CDR2 SNEGSKA (reference sequence). TCRdb reprocessed the 5' RACE reads via MiXCR and lists one record per CDR3 protein. This sample has 310,000 or so distinct CDR3 sequences, with roughly 6.8% found just once. This clonotype was detected only a few times. This sequence joins TRBV20-1 and TRBJ1-5; the D gene is possibly TRBD1 (5 bases). The receptor was derived from a man in his late teens or twenties who received the YFV17D yellow fever vaccine. Sequencing used PBMCs, obtained about 41 days after the first yellow fever vaccination. The CDR3 loop reads CSAPILRGADQPQHF. The CDR3 DNA reads as TGCAGTGCTCCAATCCTGCGAGGGGCGGATCAGCCCCAGCATTTT.